This TCR beta chain is drawn from a study of blood T cell repertoires in COVID-19. Study in general: Both acute and convalescent COVID-19 samples were obtained from the United States, Italy and Spain. PBMCs, B-cell-depleted T cells, or T cells were the source of the cDNA or gDNA that made up the material.

The authors' processing: Amplifying reference gene primers gave estimates of nucleated cell counts. Assay: immunoSEQ multiplex PCR; the TCRdb copy retains only in-frame clones and omits some. That table is the source of V, J and clone size, and D and trimming were worked out from the DNA. The data contain around 200,000 clones, 70% to 90% of them seen just once; the ten biggest clones take up about 5%. The TCR sequence derives from a woman of 80 years or more with acute or convalescent COVID-19. The sample taken for sequencing was peripheral blood.

The CDR3 DNA is TGTGCCAGCTCACGGGCCGGTCGCTCCTACGAGCAGTACTTC. Protein product: CASSRAGRSYEQYF. This sequence joins TRBV18 and TRBJ2-7; no definite D call. Trimming removed 4 bases at V and 0 bases at J, with 10 bases between. This CDR3 region has 14 residues. The germline V gene has CDR1 KGHSH and CDR2 LQKENI.